The rows below give T cell receptor beta chains drawn from one sample of a study of blood T cell repertoires in COVID-19. The method was immunoSEQ multiplex PCR; TCRdb's version includes in-frame clones alone and lacks a portion of them. The sample has 250,000 to 300,000 clones; approximately 91% are singletons. The sequenced sample consisted of PBMCs or T cells enriched from blood (not recorded which). The receptors stem from a human donor in a cohort exposed to, infected with or recovered from COVID-19 (not recorded which). The donor label of this sample is uncertain. Both conserved end residues are part of each CDR3. Fields, in order: J gene, D gene, clone size, V gene, CDR3 protein, CDR3 DNA. A D gene is named only where the DNA matches it firmly. Clone size is stated in some rows and not others, as once, few, many or a class when expanded.

>TRBJ1-2|TRBD1|-|TRBV7-2
CASSVPGTGINGYTF
TGTGCCAGCAGCGTCCCGGGGACAGGGATTAATGGCTACACCTTC
>TRBJ2-7|-|-|TRBV6-1
CASSELQGNYEQYF
TGTGCCAGCAGTGAGTTACAGGGCAACTACGAGCAGTACTTC
>TRBJ1-2|-|-|TRBV11-2
CASSLVAATYYGYTF
TGTGCCAGCAGCTTAGTAGCCGCGACTTACTATGGCTACACCTTC
>TRBJ1-1|TRBD1|-|TRBV28
CASSWDRGRAFF
TGTGCCAGCAGTTGGGACAGGGGACGGGCTTTCTTT
>TRBJ2-1|-|-|TRBV12-3/TRBV12-4
CASSLAEEQFF
TGTGCCAGCAGTTTGGCGGAGGAGCAGTTCTTC
>TRBJ1-1|TRBD1|-|TRBV6-5
CASATTTGGSTEAFF
TGTGCCAGCGCCACCACGACAGGGGGTAGCACTGAAGCTTTCTTT
>TRBJ2-5|TRBD2|-|TRBV14
CASSQEGRTSVGTTETQYF
TGTGCCAGCAGCCAAGAAGGTCGGACTAGCGTGGGTACTACGGAGACCCAGTACTTC
>TRBJ1-3|TRBD1|-|TRBV24-1
CATSDPGTGHNTIYF
TGTGCCACCAGTGATCCCGGGACAGGGCACAACACCATATATTTT
>TRBJ1-2|-|-|TRBV19
CASSIGGSNYGYTF
TGTGCCAGTAGTATAGGGGGCTCTAACTATGGCTACACCTTC
>TRBJ1-1|TRBD1|-|TRBV5-1
CASSLGQGGEAFF
TGCGCCAGCAGCTTGGGACAGGGGGGCGAGGCTTTCTTT
>TRBJ1-3|-|once|TRBV6-5
CASSQGSSGNTIYF
TGTGCCAGCAGTCAGGGTAGCTCTGGAAACACCATATATTTT
>TRBJ2-7|TRBD1|-|TRBV18
CASSPTGQGYEQYF
TGTGCCAGCTCACCAACGGGACAGGGCTACGAGCAGTACTTC
>TRBJ2-5|TRBD1|-|TRBV9
CASSPRTGGFQETQYF
TGTGCCAGCAGCCCCAGGACAGGGGGGTTCCAAGAGACCCAGTACTTC
>TRBJ2-4|TRBD1|-|TRBV29-1
CSVEQTGEMGIQYF
TGCAGCGTTGAACAGACAGGGGAAATGGGCATTCAGTACTTC
>TRBJ2-7|TRBD2|-|TRBV7-6
CASSRGGTYEQYF
TGTGCCAGCAGCCGGGGGGGGACCTACGAGCAGTACTTC
>TRBJ1-4|-|few|TRBV7-8
CASSLEPYRPNEKLFF
TGTGCCAGCAGCTTAGAACCTTACAGGCCGAATGAAAAACTGTTTTTT
>TRBJ2-7|-|once|TRBV13
CASSLADYEQYF
TGTGCCAGCAGCTTGGCGGACTACGAGCAGTACTTC
>TRBJ2-5|-|-|TRBV27
CASSPTHWTVETQYF
TGTGCCAGCAGTCCCACTCACTGGACAGTAGAGACCCAGTACTTC
>TRBJ1-4|-|few|TRBV7-2
CASSLRIAAIEKLFF
TGTGCCAGCAGCTTACGCATCGCTGCTATTGAAAAACTGTTTTTT
>TRBJ2-7|TRBD2|-|TRBV30
CAWSAGTSIPYEQYF
TGTGCCTGGAGTGCCGGGACTAGCATACCCTACGAGCAGTACTTC
>TRBJ2-2|TRBD1|-|TRBV4-3
CASSHVQGAGTGELFF
TGCGCCAGCAGCCATGTTCAGGGGGCAGGCACCGGGGAGCTGTTTTTT
>TRBJ2-7|-|-|TRBV20-1
CSASTQKYEQYF
TGCAGTGCTAGTACACAGAAGTACGAGCAGTACTTC
>TRBJ2-6|TRBD1|-|TRBV4-3
CASSQNRDSSSGANVLTF
TGCGCCAGCAGCCAAAACCGGGACAGTTCGTCCGGGGCCAACGTCCTGACTTTC
>TRBJ1-2|-|-|TRBV24-1
CATSPPGNNHGYTF
TGTGCCACCAGCCCCCCAGGGAATAACCATGGCTACACCTTC
>TRBJ1-5|TRBD1|-|TRBV4-1
CASSLGQGANQPQHF
TGCGCCAGCAGCCTGGGACAGGGTGCAAATCAGCCCCAGCATTTT
>TRBJ1-6|-|-|TRBV7-9
CASSSWNRDNNSPLHF
TGTGCCAGCAGTTCCTGGAACAGGGACAATAATTCACCCCTCCACTTT
>TRBJ2-3|-|-|TRBV10-3
CAITGHYSTDTQYF
TGTGCCATCACGGGACATTATAGCACAGATACGCAGTATTTT
>TRBJ1-1|TRBD1|-|TRBV5-8
CASSLYRGTEAFF
TGTGCCAGCAGCTTGTACAGGGGGACTGAAGCTTTCTTT
>TRBJ1-3|-|-|TRBV10-3
CAITTGFSGNTIYF
TGTGCCATCACCACAGGGTTCTCTGGAAACACCATATATTTT